This T cell receptor (beta chain) derives from a study of T cells in Graves' hyperthyroidism and ophthalmopathy. Amplification of TCR beta CDR3 regions was performed using RNA transcripts as template. The HTBI primer set served for first-round RT-PCR of the TCR CDR3. Via MiXCR, TCRdb re-called the multiplex PCR reads, giving one row per CDR3 protein. This table has hundreds of thousands of distinct CDR3 sequences, around 14% appearing once. The CDR3 consists of 14 residues. The V end lost 0 bases, the J end lost 4 bases, and 12 bases lay between the germline ends. From germline, CDR1 is GTSNPN and CDR2 SVGIG (reference sequence).

Sequenced input: blood. This chain joins TRBV30 and TRBJ2-5; D may be TRBD1 or TRBD2 (5 bases each). The TCR sequence derives from a woman aged 18-29 years with Graves' hyperthyroidism. The CDR3 DNA reads as TGTGCCTGGAGTGTAATGGGACCAGCAGAGACCCAGTACTTC. This sequence encodes CAWSVMGPAETQYF.